The rows below give T cell receptor beta chains drawn from one sample of a study of cytomegalovirus exposure and HLA in healthy donors. Some clones are missing from TCRdb's copy, which holds only in-frame ones; the method was immunoSEQ multiplex PCR. The data contain around 180,000 clones, approximately 80% of them seen just once; the ten biggest clones take up 2% to 3%. Material for sequencing was PBMCs. The receptor source for this set is a male donor in good health and CMV-seronegative. Both conserved end residues are part of each CDR3. A D gene is named only where the DNA matches it firmly. Clone size, where shown, is once, few, many, or a class for clones that have expanded.

J gene | V gene | clone size | D gene | CDR3 protein | CDR3 DNA
TRBJ2-7 | TRBV28 | NA | TRBD2 | CASGLVTGSPTYEQYF | TGTGCCAGCGGACTAGTTACGGGGTCTCCAACCTACGAGCAGTACTTC
TRBJ2-5 | TRBV6-1 | few | NA | CASSGTPQETQYF | TGTGCCAGCAGCGGGACACCGCAAGAGACCCAGTACTTC
TRBJ2-5 | TRBV7-7 | NA | TRBD1 | CASSQTGVGETQYF | TGTGCTAGCAGCCAAACAGGGGTAGGAGAGACCCAGTACTTC
TRBJ2-6 | TRBV5-6 | NA | NA | CASSLKRRLGANVLTF | TGTGCCAGCAGCTTGAAGAGGCGGCTCGGGGCCAACGTCCTGACTTTC
TRBJ2-1 | TRBV7-6 | NA | TRBD2 | CASSPILADYNEQFF | TGTGCCAGCAGCCCCATCCTAGCGGACTACAATGAGCAGTTCTTC
TRBJ2-2 | TRBV7-2 | once | TRBD2 | CASSLWLAGAGELFF | TGTGCCAGCAGCTTATGGCTAGCGGGAGCCGGGGAGCTGTTTTTT
TRBJ1-2 | TRBV7-2 | NA | TRBD1 | CASSLQDRRLDGYTF | TGTGCCAGCAGCTTACAGGACAGGCGATTGGATGGCTACACCTTC
TRBJ1-3 | TRBV12-2 | NA | NA | CASRLVSRNTIYF | TGTGCAAGTCGCTTAGTCTCCCGAAACACCATATATTTT
TRBJ2-5 | TRBV28 | NA | NA | CASSLYGDIQETQYF | TGTGCCAGCAGTTTATACGGGGACATCCAAGAGACCCAGTACTTC
TRBJ2-4 | TRBV2 | NA | NA | CASSEGRSKNIQYF | TGTGCCAGCAGTGAGGGCAGAAGTAAAAACATTCAGTACTTC
TRBJ1-4 | TRBV4-1 | NA | TRBD1 | CASSPDPTGGEKLFF | TGCGCCAGCAGCCCAGATCCGACAGGGGGTGAAAAACTGTTTTTT
TRBJ1-2 | TRBV30 | NA | NA | CAWRDTSGYGYTF | TGTGCCTGGAGGGACACGTCGGGCTATGGCTACACCTTC
TRBJ1-4 | TRBV5-1 | NA | NA | CASSIHRDLGKLFF | TGCGCCAGCAGCATCCACAGGGACCTGGGAAAACTGTTTTTT
TRBJ2-7 | TRBV7-2 | NA | TRBD2 | CASSLRGLAGGHSYEQYF | TGTGCCAGCAGCTTAAGAGGGCTAGCGGGAGGCCATTCCTACGAGCAGTACTTC
TRBJ2-7 | TRBV14 | NA | TRBD2 | CASSQGVGGYEQYF | TGTGCCAGCAGCCAAGGAGTGGGGGGGTACGAGCAGTACTTC
TRBJ2-5 | TRBV4-1 | NA | TRBD2 | CASSQVGGDQETQYF | TGCGCCAGCAGCCAAGTTGGGGGGGACCAAGAGACCCAGTACTTC
TRBJ2-7 | TRBV28 | NA | NA | CASRGGSYEQYF | TGTGCCAGCAGGGGTGGGAGCTACGAGCAGTACTTC
TRBJ2-2 | TRBV7-2 | NA | NA | CASSFRGSTGELFF | TGTGCCAGCAGCTTTAGGGGCAGCACCGGGGAGCTGTTTTTT
TRBJ2-5 | TRBV7-6 | NA | NA | CASSRRPGNRWETQYF | TGTGCCAGCAGCCGGAGACCAGGGAATAGGTGGGAGACCCAGTACTTC
TRBJ2-1 | TRBV1 | NA | NA | CTSSHRSSGSYNEQFF | TGCACCAGCAGCCACAGGAGTAGCGGCTCCTACAATGAGCAGTTCTTC
TRBJ2-3 | TRBV29-1 | once | TRBD2 | CSVEGLAGDTDTQYF | TGCAGCGTTGAAGGACTAGCGGGCGACACAGATACGCAGTATTTT
TRBJ2-3 | TRBV6-4 | NA | TRBD1 | CASSLDRGPSDTQYF | TGTGCCAGCAGTTTGGACAGGGGGCCCTCGGATACGCAGTATTTT
TRBJ2-7 | TRBV30 | NA | NA | CAWSWGVYYEQYF | TGTGCCTGGAGTTGGGGGGTTTACTACGAGCAGTACTTC
TRBJ2-5 | TRBV30 | NA | NA | CAWRVSGTETQYF | TGTGCCTGGAGAGTCTCGGGGACTGAGACCCAGTACTTC
TRBJ2-7 | TRBV5-1 | NA | TRBD2 | CASSSPGTSGGPTHYEQYF | TGCGCCAGCAGCTCGCCCGGGACTAGCGGGGGGCCCACCCACTACGAGCAGTACTTC
TRBJ2-3 | TRBV4-3 | NA | NA | CASSHVVTGSASTDTQYF | TGCGCCAGCAGCCATGTGGTGACGGGGTCCGCTAGCACAGATACGCAGTATTTT
TRBJ2-7 | TRBV5-1 | NA | TRBD2 | CASSRTSGSSYEQYF | TGCGCCAGCAGCAGGACTAGCGGGAGCTCCTACGAGCAGTACTTC
TRBJ1-2 | TRBV7-9 | few | NA | CASSLDGANYGYTF | TGTGCCAGCAGCTTAGACGGGGCTAACTATGGCTACACCTTC